The present T cell receptor (beta chain) was sequenced within a study of HIV-infected patients and healthy controls. This clonotype was counted only a few times. V shed 5 bases and J shed 7 bases, with 12 bases lying between them. The CDR3 has 14 residues. Germline CDR1 is SEHNR and CDR2 is FQNEAQ (reference sequence). TCRdb re-derived calls from the 5' RACE reads in MiXCR, one entry per CDR3 protein. Of around 62,000 distinct CDR3 sequences in the sample, roughly 21% were seen once. J is TRBJ1-6 and V is TRBV7-9, with no clear D. The sample consisted of CD4+ T cells from blood. This TCR derives from a human donor in good health. The CDR3 nucleotides read TGTGCCAGCAGCCTCCCCCTGTCCAATTCACCCCTCCACTTT. As protein: CASSLPLSNSPLHF. The whole variable domain, filled in from reference TRBV7-9 and TRBJ1-6, reads DTGVSQNPRHKITKRGQNVTFRCDPISEHNRLYWYRQTLGQGPEFLTYFQNEAQLEKSRLLSDRFSAERPKGSFSTLEIQRTEQGDSAMYLCASSLPLSNSPLHFGNGTRLTVT.